This entry describes one T cell receptor (beta chain). Roughly 0.45 to 1 ug RNA was reverse transcribed with random hexamers. In TCRdb, the immunoSEQ multiplex PCR reads were re-called with MiXCR into one record per CDR3 protein. The sample records fewer than 350,000 distinct CDR3 sequences, about 90% being singletons. This entry is derived from a study of CD8 T cells in Susac syndrome. The CDR3 is 14 amino acids. The V end was cut by 1 base, the J end by 3 bases, with 10 bases between. CDR1 SGHAT and CDR2 FQNNGV come from the germline V gene. The clonotype comes from a human donor with multiple sclerosis. The chain employs TRBV11-2 and TRBJ2-7; the D is unclear. The sequencing input was CD4+ T cells from PBMCs. The CDR3 sequence is CASSLADGDYEQYF. CDR3 in DNA: TGTGCCAGCAGCTTAGCCGATGGGGACTACGAGCAGTACTTC.